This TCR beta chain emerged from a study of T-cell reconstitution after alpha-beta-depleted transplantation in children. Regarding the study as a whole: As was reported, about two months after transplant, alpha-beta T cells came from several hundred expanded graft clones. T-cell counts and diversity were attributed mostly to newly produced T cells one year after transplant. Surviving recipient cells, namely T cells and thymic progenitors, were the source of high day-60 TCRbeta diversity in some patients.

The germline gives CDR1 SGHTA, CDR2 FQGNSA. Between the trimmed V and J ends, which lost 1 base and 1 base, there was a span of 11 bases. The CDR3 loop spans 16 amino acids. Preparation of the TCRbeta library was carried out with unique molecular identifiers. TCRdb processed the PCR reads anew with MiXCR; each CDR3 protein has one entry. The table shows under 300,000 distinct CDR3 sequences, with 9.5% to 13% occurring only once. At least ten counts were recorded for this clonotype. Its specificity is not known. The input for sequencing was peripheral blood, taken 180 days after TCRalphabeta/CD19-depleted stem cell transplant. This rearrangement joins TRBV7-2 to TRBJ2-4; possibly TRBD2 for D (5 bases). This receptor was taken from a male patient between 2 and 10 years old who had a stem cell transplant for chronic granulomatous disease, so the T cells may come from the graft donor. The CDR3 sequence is CASSLVMASAKNIQYF. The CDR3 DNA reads TGTGCCAGCAGCTTAGTAATGGCTAGCGCCAAAAACATTCAGTACTTC.